The 10 T cell receptor beta chains listed next were all sequenced from one sample in a study of blood T cell repertoires in COVID-19. The method was immunoSEQ multiplex PCR; TCRdb's version includes in-frame clones alone and lacks a portion of them. The table lists about 120,000 clones, just over 85% of them singletons. Sequenced material: peripheral blood. These receptor sequences come from a woman aged 45-59 years with active or convalescent COVID-19.

This chain joins TRBV28 and TRBJ2-1; TRBD1 is a possible D gene (7 bases). V was shortened by 6 bases and J by 7 bases, with 19 bases between the two germline ends. Germline CDR1 MDHEN, CDR2 SYDVKM. This CDR3 is 15 amino acids long. The CDR3 region has the DNA TGTGCCAGCAGAGATGAGCAGGGGGGTGGAAATGAGCAGTTCTTC. Amino acids: CASRDEQGGGNEQFF. The whole variable domain, remainder taken from reference TRBV28 and TRBJ2-1, is DVKVTQSSRYLVKRTGEKVFLECVQDMDHENMFWYRQDPGLGLRLIYFSYDVKMKEKGDIPEGYSVSREKKERFSLILESASTNQTSMYLCASRDEQGGGNEQFFGPGTRLTVL.

This clone was counted once. The chain uses TRBV19 and TRBJ2-7, with a weak D call TRBD1 (6 bases). Germline CDR1 reads LNHDA; CDR2 reads SQIVND (reference sequence). The CDR3 covers 13 residues. Trimming pared 4 bases from V and 6 bases from J, leaving 13 bases between. CDR3 loop: CASSKAGVGEQYF. The CDR3 coding sequence is TGTGCCAGTAGTAAAGCAGGGGTCGGCGAGCAGTACTTC.

The chain combines TRBV6-4 with TRBJ1-2; TRBD1 is a possible D gene (6 bases). Germline V CDR1 and CDR2: MRHNA, SNTAGT. The CDR3 has 12 residues. V lost 7 bases, J lost 2 bases, and 8 bases lay in between. CDR3 sequence: CASTTGNYGYTF. CDR3 DNA: TGTGCCAGCACAACAGGGAACTATGGCTACACCTTC.

V usage is TRBV3-1 (or the pseudogene TRBV3-2) and J usage is TRBJ1-1, with TRBD1 identical over 12 bases. V lost 3 bases, J lost 0 bases, and 5 bases stayed unmatched. CDR1 and CDR2 (germline): LGHDT, YNNKEL (reference sequence). This CDR3 comprises 17 residues. This chain's CDR3 is CASSHRDRGPMNTEAFF. The CDR3 nucleotides are TGTGCCAGCAGCCACAGGGACAGGGGGCCGATGAACACTGAAGCTTTCTTT.

This clone has a single count. This rearrangement joins TRBV4-2 to TRBJ2-1; a weak D match, TRBD2 (5 bases). Looked up from germline, CDR1 is LGHNA and CDR2 is YNFKEQ. V lost 2 bases to trimming and J lost 9 bases, with 29 bases between them. The CDR3 is 19 amino acids. The CDR3 here is CASSQNLPDDFSAKPEQFF. In DNA form, the CDR3 reads TGTGCCAGCAGCCAAAATCTCCCTGACGACTTTAGCGCGAAACCTGAGCAGTTCTTC.

The genes are TRBV18 and TRBJ1-2; TRBD1 matches 10 bases. Germline V gene data show CDR1 as KGHSH and CDR2 as LQKENI. This CDR3 is built from 15 residues. Trimming at V came to 3 bases and at J to 6 bases, leaving 7 bases not matched to a gene. The CDR3 nucleotides are TGTGCCAGCTCACCCCCGGGACAGGGGTACGATGGCTACACCTTC. Amino acids: CASSPPGQGYDGYTF. The variable domain in full, completed from reference TRBV18 and TRBJ1-2, reads NAGVMQNPRHLVRRRGQEARLRCSPMKGHSHVYWYRQLPEEGLKFMVYLQKENIIDESGMPKERFSAEFPKEGPSILRIQQVVRGDSAAYFCASSPPGQGYDGYTFGSGTRLTVV.

The V call is TRBV7-2, the J call TRBJ1-2; TRBD1 aligns across 7 bases. CDR1 SGHTA and CDR2 FQGNSA come from the germline V gene. Germline trimming cut 5 bases from V and 2 bases from J; bases unmatched to any gene: 2. The CDR3 has 13 amino acids. CDR3 sequence: CASSTTGNYGYTF. CDR3 bases: TGTGCCAGCAGCACGACAGGGAACTATGGCTACACCTTC.

The rearrangement joins TRBV13 to TRBJ2-7, with 12 bases aligning to TRBD2. The CDR3 spans 17 residues. Germline trimming cut 3 bases from V and 5 bases from J; bases unmatched to any gene: 11. Germline V gene sequence: CDR1 PRHDT, CDR2 FYEKMQ (reference sequence). CDR3 DNA: TGTGCCAGCAGCTTGAGGGGCAAGACTAGCGGGAGCCACGAGCAGTACTTC. It yields the protein CASSLRGKTSGSHEQYF.

The chain uses TRBV6-2 or TRBV6-3 and TRBJ1-2, with D maybe TRBD1 (6 bases). This CDR3 is built from 13 residues. Trimming pared 6 bases from V and 4 bases from J, leaving 12 bases between. Germline V gives CDR1 MNHEY, CDR2 SVGEGT. For the CDR3, the DNA is TGTGCCAGCAGCTTCGGACAGCTCTATGGCTACACCTTC. Protein sequence: CASSFGQLYGYTF.

This sequence joins TRBV9 and TRBJ2-7; 11 bases fit TRBD2. CDR3 length: 14 amino acids. V dropped 4 bases and J dropped 3; count of bases not matched to a gene: 3. Germline V gene sequence: CDR1 SGDLS, CDR2 YYNGEE. The CDR3 nucleotides read TGTGCCAGCAGCAGAACTAGCGGGAGCTACGAGCAGTACTTC. As protein: CASSRTSGSYEQYF.